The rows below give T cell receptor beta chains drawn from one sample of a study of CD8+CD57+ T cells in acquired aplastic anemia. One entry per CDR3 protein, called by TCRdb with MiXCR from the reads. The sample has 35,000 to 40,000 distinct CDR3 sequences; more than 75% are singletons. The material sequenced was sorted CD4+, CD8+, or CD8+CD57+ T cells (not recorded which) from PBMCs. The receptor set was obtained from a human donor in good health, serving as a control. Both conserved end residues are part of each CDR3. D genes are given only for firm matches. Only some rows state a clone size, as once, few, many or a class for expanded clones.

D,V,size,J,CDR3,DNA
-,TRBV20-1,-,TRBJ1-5,CSARGGGDHQPQHF,TGCAGTGCTAGAGGTGGAGGAGATCATCAGCCCCAGCATTTT
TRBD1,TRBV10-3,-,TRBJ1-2,CAISSGTGVDYGYTF,TGTGCCATCAGCTCCGGGACAGGGGTTGACTATGGCTACACCTTC
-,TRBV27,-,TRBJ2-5,CASSPHVSPETQYF,TGTGCCAGCAGTCCACACGTCTCGCCAGAGACCCAGTACTTC
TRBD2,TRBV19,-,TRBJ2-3,CASKLSGVGDTQYF,TGTGCCAGTAAGCTAAGCGGGGTCGGAGATACGCAGTATTTT
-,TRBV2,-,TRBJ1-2,CASSEGYGYTF,TGTGCCAGCAGTGAGGGCTATGGCTACACCTTC
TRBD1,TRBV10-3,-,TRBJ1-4,CAIRKGGGSNEKLFF,TGTGCCATCAGGAAAGGGGGCGGATCTAATGAAAAACTGTTTTTT
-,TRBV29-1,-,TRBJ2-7,CSVQGPMGYEQYF,TGCAGCGTCCAGGGACCTATGGGCTACGAGCAGTACTTC
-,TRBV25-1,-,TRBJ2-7,CASSESGGLPYEQYF,TGTGCCAGCAGTGAATCTGGGGGCTTGCCCTACGAGCAGTACTTC
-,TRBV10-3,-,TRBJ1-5,CAIRPGSYSNQPQHF,TGTGCCATCAGACCGGGATCTTATAGCAATCAGCCCCAGCATTTT
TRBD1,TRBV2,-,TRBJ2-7,CAKRTGVGYEQYF,TGTGCCAAGCGGACAGGGGTGGGCTACGAGCAGTACTTC
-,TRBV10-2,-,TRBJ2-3,CASSEFGYADTQYF,TGCGCCAGCAGTGAGTTTGGATACGCCGATACGCAGTATTTT
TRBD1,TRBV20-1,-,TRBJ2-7,CSAGPRTGGGEQYF,TGCAGTGCTGGCCCCAGGACAGGGGGCGGCGAGCAGTACTTC
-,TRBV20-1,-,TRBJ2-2,CSTNRNRNTGELFF,TGCAGTACCAATCGAAACAGGAACACCGGGGAGCTGTTTTTT
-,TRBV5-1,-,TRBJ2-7,CASSSNRVEQYF,TGCGCCAGCAGCTCTAACAGGGTAGAGCAGTACTTC
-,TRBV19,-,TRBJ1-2,CASSLVGMVTYGYTF,TGTGCCAGTAGCCTAGTAGGCATGGTGACCTATGGCTACACCTTC
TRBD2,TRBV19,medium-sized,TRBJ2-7,CASSTHPWDLVAGATYEQYF,TGTGCCAGTAGTACCCACCCATGGGACCTGGTAGCGGGGGCCACTTACGAGCAGTACTTC
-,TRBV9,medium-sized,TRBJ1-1,CASSPEGWLTEAFF,TGTGCCAGCAGCCCAGAGGGTTGGCTAACTGAAGCTTTCTTT
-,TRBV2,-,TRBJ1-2,CASRPEGRSGYTF,TGTGCCAGCAGACCAGAGGGGAGGTCGGGCTACACCTTC
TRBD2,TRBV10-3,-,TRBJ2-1,CAISESSGGEYNEQFF,TGTGCCATCAGTGAGTCTAGCGGGGGTGAATACAATGAGCAGTTCTTC
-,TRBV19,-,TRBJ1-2,CASSIGRNYGYTF,TGTGCCAGTAGTATAGGCCGGAACTATGGCTACACCTTC
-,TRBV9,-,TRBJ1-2,CASSVAPSGGYTF,TGTGCCAGCAGCGTAGCTCCATCGGGGGGCTACACCTTC
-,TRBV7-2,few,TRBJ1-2,CASTMNYGYTF,TGTGCCAGCACAATGAACTATGGCTACACCTTC
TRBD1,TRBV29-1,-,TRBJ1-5,CSVKTGTGTNQPQHF,TGCAGCGTTAAGACAGGGACAGGCACTAATCAGCCCCAGCATTTT
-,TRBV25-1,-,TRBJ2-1,CASSSMGATAYNEQFF,TGTGCCAGCAGCAGTATGGGTGCTACTGCCTACAATGAGCAGTTCTTC
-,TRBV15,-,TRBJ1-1,CATSRDPLAAEAFF,TGTGCCACCAGCAGAGATCCCCTGGCCGCTGAAGCTTTCTTT
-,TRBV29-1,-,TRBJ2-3,CSSTPSADTQYF,TGCAGTTCCACGCCCAGTGCAGATACGCAGTATTTT
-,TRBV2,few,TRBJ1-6,CASSESPINSPLHF,TGTGCCAGCAGTGAATCCCCGATTAATTCACCCCTCCACTTT
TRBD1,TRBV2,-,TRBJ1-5,CASSGQGYNQPQHF,TGTGCCAGCAGTGGACAGGGGTATAATCAGCCCCAGCATTTT
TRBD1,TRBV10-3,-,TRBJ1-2,CAISAYSGTGKNGYTF,TGTGCCATCAGTGCTTATTCCGGGACAGGGAAAAATGGCTACACCTTC
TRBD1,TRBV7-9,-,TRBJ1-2,CASSFTGGYGYTF,TGTGCCAGCAGCTTCACAGGGGGCTATGGCTACACCTTC
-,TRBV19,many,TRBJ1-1,CASSIVGRGDTEAFF,TGTGCCAGTAGTATAGTAGGCAGAGGGGACACTGAAGCTTTCTTT